This T cell receptor (beta chain) was recovered during a study of response to subunit inactivated influenza vaccine. Study-level points and caveats: The study's authors posited that every seasonal influenza vaccination enlists few new T cells.

TCRdb re-analysed the RT-PCR reads in MiXCR, keeping a single row per CDR3 protein. Seen here are over 400,000 distinct CDR3 sequences, 11% observed once, and the top ten hold about an eighth. For this clonotype: What it binds is not known.

This CDR3 region has 14 residues. Trimming stripped 8 bases from V and 0 bases from J, with 14 bases between. Germline V gene lookup returns CDR1 LNHNV and CDR2 YYDKDF (reference sequence). This rearrangement joins TRBV15 to TRBJ2-7; the D is unclear. This receptor was identified in a man aged 50-60 years who received an inactivated influenza vaccine. The sequencing used PBMCs from blood, collected roughly 6 weeks after vaccination. The CDR3: CATCDPSSSYEQYF. The CDR3 DNA follows: TGTGCCACCTGCGACCCCTCGAGCTCCTACGAGCAGTACTTC. The full variable domain, in which reference TRBV15 and TRBJ2-7 provide the parts outside the CDR3, is DAMVIQNPRYQVTQFGKPVTLSCSQTLNHNVMYWYQQKSSQAPKLLFHYYDKDFNNEADTPDNFQSRRPNTSFCFLDIRSPGLGDTAMYLCATCDPSSSYEQYFGPGTRLTVT.